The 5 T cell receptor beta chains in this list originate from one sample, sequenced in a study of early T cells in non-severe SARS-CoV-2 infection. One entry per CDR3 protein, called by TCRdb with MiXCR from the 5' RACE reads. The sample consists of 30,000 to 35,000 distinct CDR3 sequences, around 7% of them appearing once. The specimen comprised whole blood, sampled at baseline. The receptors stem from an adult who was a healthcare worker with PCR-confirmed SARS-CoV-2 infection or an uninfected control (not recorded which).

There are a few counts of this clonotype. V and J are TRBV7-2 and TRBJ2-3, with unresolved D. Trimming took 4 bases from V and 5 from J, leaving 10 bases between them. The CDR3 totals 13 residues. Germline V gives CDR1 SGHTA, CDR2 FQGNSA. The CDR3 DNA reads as TGTGCCAGCAGCTCCCGAAAGGGAGATACGCAGTATTTT. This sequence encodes CASSSRKGDTQYF.

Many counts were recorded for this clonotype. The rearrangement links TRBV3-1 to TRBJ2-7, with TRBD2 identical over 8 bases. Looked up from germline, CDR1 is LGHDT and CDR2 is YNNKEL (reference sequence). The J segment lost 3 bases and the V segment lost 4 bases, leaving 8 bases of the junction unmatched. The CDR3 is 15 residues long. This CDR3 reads CASSPVSGNVYEQYF. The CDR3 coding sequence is TGTGCCAGCAGCCCCGTTAGCGGGAACGTCTACGAGCAGTACTTC.

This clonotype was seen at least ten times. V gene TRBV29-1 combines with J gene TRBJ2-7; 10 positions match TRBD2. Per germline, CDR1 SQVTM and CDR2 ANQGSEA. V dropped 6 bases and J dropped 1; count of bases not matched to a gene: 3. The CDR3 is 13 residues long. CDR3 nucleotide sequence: TGCAGCGTCAGAGCGGGAGGGTCCTACGAGCAGTACTTC. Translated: CSVRAGGSYEQYF.

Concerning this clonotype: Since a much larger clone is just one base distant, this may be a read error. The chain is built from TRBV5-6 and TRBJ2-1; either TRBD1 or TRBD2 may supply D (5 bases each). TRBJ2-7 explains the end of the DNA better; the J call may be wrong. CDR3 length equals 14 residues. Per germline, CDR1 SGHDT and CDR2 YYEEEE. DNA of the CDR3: TGTGCCAGCAGCTTGGCCCTACTAGGGGATGAGCAGTACTTC. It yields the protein CASSLALLGDEQYF.

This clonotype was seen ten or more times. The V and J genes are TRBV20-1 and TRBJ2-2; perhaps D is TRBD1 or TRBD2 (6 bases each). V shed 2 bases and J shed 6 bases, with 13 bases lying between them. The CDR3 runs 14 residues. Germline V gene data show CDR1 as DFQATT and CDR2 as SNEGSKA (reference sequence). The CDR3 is CSARRGVTAGELFF. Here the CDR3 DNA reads TGCAGTGCTAGAAGGGGGGTTACGGCCGGGGAGCTGTTTTTT.